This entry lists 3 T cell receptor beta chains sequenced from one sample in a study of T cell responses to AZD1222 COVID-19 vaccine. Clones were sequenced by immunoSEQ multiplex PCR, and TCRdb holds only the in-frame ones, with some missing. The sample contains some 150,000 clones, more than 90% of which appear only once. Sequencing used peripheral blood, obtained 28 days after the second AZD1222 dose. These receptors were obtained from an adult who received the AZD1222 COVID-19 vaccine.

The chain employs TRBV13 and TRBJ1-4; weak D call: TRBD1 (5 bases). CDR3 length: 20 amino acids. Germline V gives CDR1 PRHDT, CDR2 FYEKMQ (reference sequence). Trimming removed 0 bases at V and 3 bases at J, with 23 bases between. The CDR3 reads CASSLGLMVAGGASNEKLFF. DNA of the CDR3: TGTGCCAGCAGCTTAGGCCTAATGGTGGCTGGGGGTGCGTCTAATGAAAAACTGTTTTTT.

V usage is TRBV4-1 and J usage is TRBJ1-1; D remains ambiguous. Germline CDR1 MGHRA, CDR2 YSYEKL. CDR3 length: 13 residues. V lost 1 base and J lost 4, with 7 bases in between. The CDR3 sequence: CASSQVLITEAFF. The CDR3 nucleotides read TGCGCCAGCAGCCAAGTTTTGATCACTGAAGCTTTCTTT.

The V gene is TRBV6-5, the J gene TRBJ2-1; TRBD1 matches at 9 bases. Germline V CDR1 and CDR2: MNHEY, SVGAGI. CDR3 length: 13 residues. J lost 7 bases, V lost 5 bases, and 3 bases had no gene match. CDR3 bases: TGTGCCAGCAGTCGTGGACAGGGGAATGAGCAGTTCTTC. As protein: CASSRGQGNEQFF.